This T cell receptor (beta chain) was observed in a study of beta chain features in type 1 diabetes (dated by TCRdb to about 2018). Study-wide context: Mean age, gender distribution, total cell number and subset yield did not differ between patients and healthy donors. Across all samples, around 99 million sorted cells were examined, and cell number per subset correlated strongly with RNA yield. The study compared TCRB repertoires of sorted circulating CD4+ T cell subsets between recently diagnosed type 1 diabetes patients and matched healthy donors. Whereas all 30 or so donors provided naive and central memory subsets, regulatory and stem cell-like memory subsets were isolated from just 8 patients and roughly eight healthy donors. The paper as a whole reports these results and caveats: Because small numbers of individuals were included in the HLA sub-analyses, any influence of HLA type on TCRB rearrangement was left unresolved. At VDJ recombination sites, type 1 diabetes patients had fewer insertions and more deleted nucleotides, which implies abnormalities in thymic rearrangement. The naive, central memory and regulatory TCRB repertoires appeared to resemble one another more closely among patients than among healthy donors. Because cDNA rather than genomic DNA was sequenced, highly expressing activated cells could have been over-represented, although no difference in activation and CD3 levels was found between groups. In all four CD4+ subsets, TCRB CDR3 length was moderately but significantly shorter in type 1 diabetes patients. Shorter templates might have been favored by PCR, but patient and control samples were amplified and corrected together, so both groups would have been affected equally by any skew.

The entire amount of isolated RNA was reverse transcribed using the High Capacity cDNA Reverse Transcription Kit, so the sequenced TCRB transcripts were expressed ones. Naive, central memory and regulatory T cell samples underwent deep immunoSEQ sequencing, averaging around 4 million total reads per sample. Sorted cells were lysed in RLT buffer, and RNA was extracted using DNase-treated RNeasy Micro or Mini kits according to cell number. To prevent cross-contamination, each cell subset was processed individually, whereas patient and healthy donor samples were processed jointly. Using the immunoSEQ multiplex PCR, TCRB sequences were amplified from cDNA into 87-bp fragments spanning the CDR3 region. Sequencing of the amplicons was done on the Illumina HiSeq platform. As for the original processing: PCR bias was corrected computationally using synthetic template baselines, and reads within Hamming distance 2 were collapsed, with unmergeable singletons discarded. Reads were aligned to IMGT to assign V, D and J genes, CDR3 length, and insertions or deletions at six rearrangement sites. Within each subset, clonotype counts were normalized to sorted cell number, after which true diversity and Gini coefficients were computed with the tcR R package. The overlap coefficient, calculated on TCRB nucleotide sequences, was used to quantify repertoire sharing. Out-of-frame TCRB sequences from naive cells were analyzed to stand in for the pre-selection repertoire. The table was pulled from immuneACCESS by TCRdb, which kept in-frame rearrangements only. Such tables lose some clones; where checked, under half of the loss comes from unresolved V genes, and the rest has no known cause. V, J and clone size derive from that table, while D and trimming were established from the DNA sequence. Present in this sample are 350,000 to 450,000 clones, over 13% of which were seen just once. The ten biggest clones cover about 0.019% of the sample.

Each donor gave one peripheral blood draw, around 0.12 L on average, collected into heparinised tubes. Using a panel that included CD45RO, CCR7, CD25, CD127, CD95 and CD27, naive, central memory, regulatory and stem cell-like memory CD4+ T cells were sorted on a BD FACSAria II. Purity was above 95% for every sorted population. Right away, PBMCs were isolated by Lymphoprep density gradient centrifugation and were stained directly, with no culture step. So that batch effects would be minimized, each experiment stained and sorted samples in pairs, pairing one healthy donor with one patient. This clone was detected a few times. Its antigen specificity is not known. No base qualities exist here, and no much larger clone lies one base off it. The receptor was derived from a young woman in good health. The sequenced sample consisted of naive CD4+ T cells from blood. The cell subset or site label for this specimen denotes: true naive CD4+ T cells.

The CDR3 protein is CASSLAGVVVGDNEQFF. The DNA sequence reads TGCGCCAGCAGCCTGGCTGGAGTGGTTGTCGGGGACAATGAGCAGTTCTTC. The chain uses TRBV5-1 and TRBJ2-1; tentative D gene TRBD2, with 5 bases matching. The CDR3 runs 17 residues from the cysteine to the phenylalanine. Solely the CDR3 DNA is kept, with 51 bases framed from the first base. V sheds 4 bases and J sheds 5 bases, leaving 22 bases between their ends. From the germline V gene, CDR1 is SGHRS and CDR2 is YFSETQ.